This T cell receptor beta chain came from a study of post-analysis software for immune sequencing data. Study-wide results and limits: With TRBV5-6, TRBV5-1 and TRBV20-1 included, about five TRBV segments were more frequent in patients than in controls.

V lost 1 base to trimming and J lost 5 bases; unmatched junction nucleotides: 10. Germline CDR1 reads SGHVS; CDR2 reads FNYEAQ. The CDR3 extends over 18 amino acids. With regard to this clonotype: Antigen unknown.

Prepared libraries of TCR beta cDNA carried unique molecular identifiers. From the PCR reads, TCRdb called clonotypes with MiXCR, one entry per CDR3 protein. The table lists approximately 770,000 distinct CDR3 sequences, approximately 44% of them singletons. The TCR sequence derives from a girl under 18 with multiple sclerosis. This chain connects TRBV7-6 to TRBJ2-7, with TRBD2 identical over 14 bases. The sequencing input was blood. The CDR3 DNA is TGTGCCAGCAGCTTAGGCCCTCCTGGACTAGCGGGAGGTCACGAGCAGTACTTC. Its translation is CASSLGPPGLAGGHEQYF.